A single sample gave rise to the 13 T cell receptor beta chains below, sequenced in a study of vaccination effects on CD4 cells after COVID-19 (dated 2022 in TCRdb). No antigens are known for them. Library generation was performed with the immunoSEQ multiplex PCR assay. This immuneACCESS table, as held by TCRdb, lists in-frame sequences with V and J called but not all clones. Of the missing ones, under half trace to an unresolved V gene in checked studies; the others have no known cause. For this sample there are about 79,000 clones; around 76% appear just once. Clones ranked in the top ten supply approximately 2% of the sample. In the ViraFEST assay, PBMC were stimulated with viral peptide pools, and antigen-specific CD4+ T cell clonotypes were then identified by expansion using TCR sequencing. After around 10 days of culture, CD4+ T cells were isolated with the EasySep CD4+ T cell isolation kit.

The input for sequencing was CD4+ T cells from PBMCs cultured with HCoV-229E spike peptides, taken before COVID-19 vaccination. The cell subset or site label here, explained by the study, means: HCoV-229E spike overlapping peptide pool stimulation. These receptors all stem from a human donor who received a COVID-19 vaccine.

The chain is built from TRBV2 and TRBJ1-1, with 8 bases that match TRBD1. The CDR3 totals 15 residues. Per germline, CDR1 SNHLY and CDR2 FYNNEI. With 8 bases clipped from V and 5 bases from J, the junction kept 13 bases outside the gene matches. The CDR3: CASFFERGQETEAFF. CDR3 sequence (DNA): TGTGCCAGCTTTTTCGAGAGGGGACAGGAAACTGAAGCTTTCTTT.

This clone has just a few counts. V and J are TRBV18 and TRBJ1-1; D is uncertain. V was pared by 1 base and J by 3 bases, with 12 bases between. The CDR3 has 15 residues. CDR1 is KGHSH and CDR2 is LQKENI in the germline V gene. CDR3 bases: TGTGCCAGCTCACCACTTACGGGTACGGACACTGAAGCTTTCTTT. Translated: CASSPLTGTDTEAFF.

The chain uses TRBV5-6 and TRBJ1-4; D is ambiguous. V was clipped by 4 bases and J by 1 base, with 11 bases between them. Germline CDR1 and CDR2: SGHDT and YYEEEE. The CDR3 covers 15 residues. Here the CDR3 reads CASSLEGGTNEKLFF. CDR3 DNA: TGTGCCAGCAGCCTGGAAGGCGGAACTAATGAAAAACTGTTTTTT.

The genes are TRBV7-3 and TRBJ2-5, with D perhaps assigned TRBD1 or TRBD2 (5 bases each). The V gene's germline CDR1 is SGHTA and CDR2 FQGTGA. CDR3 size: 13 residues. V was cut by 0 bases and J by 4 bases, with 6 bases left in between. CDR3 loop: CASSLTGTETQYF. CDR3 in DNA: TGTGCCAGCAGCTTAACCGGGACAGAGACCCAGTACTTC.

V and J are TRBV6-1 and TRBJ2-7, with D perhaps TRBD1 (5 bases). Germline CDR1 reads MNHNS; CDR2 reads SASEGT. The CDR3 covers 16 residues. V lost 0 bases and J lost 9, with 21 bases in between. CDR3 amino acids: CASSEAPTASGSVQYV. CDR3 bases: TGTGCCAGCAGTGAAGCCCCGACAGCCTCCGGGTCCGTGCAGTACGTC.

This clone has just a few counts. The rearrangement links TRBV1 to TRBJ2-2; whether TRBD2, the table's D call, matches the DNA was not checked. TRBV1 is given as a pseudogene. There are 17 residues in the CDR3. The CDR3 sequence is CTSSRGTSESNTGELFF. CDR3 DNA sequence: TGCACCAGCAGCCGCGGGACTAGCGAGTCGAACACCGGGGAGCTGTTTTTT.

The chain has TRBV6-2 or TRBV6-3 and TRBJ2-1; D unresolved. This CDR3 region has 15 residues. V was shortened by 2 bases and J by 7 bases, with 15 bases between the two germline ends. The germline V gene has CDR1 MNHEY and CDR2 SVGEGT. The CDR3 DNA reads TGTGCCAGCAGTTACGGTTACCCGGCTGAAAATGAGCAGTTCTTC. It specifies CASSYGYPAENEQFF.

V is TRBV6-5 and J is TRBJ2-7, with 7 bases that match TRBD2. V gave up 4 bases and J gave up 2 bases; unmatched junction bases: 11. The CDR3 length is 16 residues. From germline, CDR1 is MNHEY and CDR2 SVGAGI. CDR3 residues: CASSSRGTGRPYEQYV. CDR3 coding DNA: TGTGCCAGCAGTTCTCGGGGGACCGGGAGGCCCTACGAGCAGTACGTC.

The chain links TRBV10-2 to TRBJ1-3; TRBD1 might be the D (5 bases). V was shortened by 8 bases and J by 3 bases, with 11 bases between the two germline ends. CDR3 size: 13 residues. Germline loops: CDR1 WSHSY, CDR2 SAAADI. The CDR3 DNA reads as TGCGCCAGCTCCCTCCAGGGTGGAAACACCATATATTTT. Its protein is CASSLQGGNTIYF.

The chain combines TRBV11-3 with TRBJ2-1; D unclear. Germline CDR1 is SGHNT and CDR2 is YENEEA. The V end was cut by 1 base, the J end by 7 bases, with 11 bases between. There are 14 residues in the CDR3. CDR3 protein: CASSLGPTRNEQFF. In DNA, the CDR3 is TGTGCCAGCAGCTTAGGCCCAACTCGAAATGAGCAGTTCTTC. Supplemented by reference TRBV11-3 and TRBJ2-1, the full variable domain reads EAGVVQSPRYKIIEKKQPVAFWCNPISGHNTLYWYLQNLGQGPELLIRYENEEAVDDSQLPKDRFSAERLKGVDSTLKIQPAELGDSAVYLCASSLGPTRNEQFFGPGTRLTVL.

The chain recombines TRBV7-8 with TRBJ2-2; the D gene is possibly TRBD1 (6 bases). V lost 5 bases and J 6 bases, leaving 13 bases between the germline ends. Germline CDR1 and CDR2: SGHVS and FQNEAQ. CDR3 length: 14 residues. The CDR3 coding sequence is TGTGCCAGCAGCCAATTACAGGGCGCCGGGGAGCTGTTTTTT. This sequence encodes CASSQLQGAGELFF.

This clone was seen a single time. V is TRBV11-2 and J is TRBJ2-7; perhaps TRBD1 as D (6 bases). This CDR3 region has 14 residues. Per germline, CDR1 SGHAT and CDR2 FQNNGV. Deletions cut 4 bases from V and 2 bases from J, with 12 bases between. Here the CDR3 reads CASSWVGATYEQYV. The CDR3 region has the DNA TGTGCCAGCAGCTGGGTGGGGGCAACCTACGAGCAGTACGTC.

The chain employs TRBV29-1 and TRBJ1-4, with D possibly being TRBD1 (5 bases). The V gene's germline CDR1 is SQVTM and CDR2 ANQGSEA. V was pared by 4 bases and J by 8 bases, with 8 bases between. This CDR3 spans 11 amino acids. CDR3 region: CSVGTPEKLFF. CDR3 sequence (DNA): TGCAGCGTTGGGACACCCGAAAAACTGTTTTTT.